This TCR beta chain was retrieved from a study of blood T cell repertoires in COVID-19. On the study more broadly: Researchers got acute and convalescent COVID-19 samples from the United States, Italy and Spain. T cells, B-cell-depleted T cells, or PBMCs provided the cDNA or gDNA that served as material.

In the original analysis: Amplification from reference gene primers served as the basis for estimated nucleated cell counts. The method was immunoSEQ multiplex PCR; TCRdb's version includes in-frame clones alone and lacks a portion of them. V and J calls and clone size are given by that table; D and trimming were obtained from the DNA. This sample yields 87,000 or so clones, of which around 90% are seen a single time; approximately 7% belongs to the top ten. CDR3 length: 17 residues. The clonotype originates from a man younger than 35 with COVID-19, enrolled during active disease. Material for sequencing was peripheral blood. V usage is TRBV1 and J usage is TRBJ2-6; no DNA check was done on the table's D call, TRBD1. TRBV1 has pseudogene status. The CDR3 region has the DNA TGCACCAGCAGCCAAGTGAGCAGGGCGACTGGGGCCAACGTCCTGACTTTC. It codes for CTSSQVSRATGANVLTF.